The 23 T cell receptor beta chains in this list originate from one sample, sequenced in a study of T cell responses to AZD1222 COVID-19 vaccine. Sequenced by immunoSEQ multiplex PCR; TCRdb stores in-frame clones only, minus some. This sample has 100,000 to 150,000 clones; approximately 84% occur once, and the top ten carry 20% to 25%. Sequencing used peripheral blood, obtained on day 0 of AZD1222 vaccination. The source of these receptors is an adult in good health.

The chain employs TRBV5-5 and TRBJ1-2; tentatively, D is TRBD1 (5 bases). The V and J ends lost 0 bases and 8 bases respectively, with 17 bases between them. The CDR3 loop spans 15 amino acids. Germline V gene data show CDR1 as SGHKS and CDR2 as YYEKEE (reference sequence). CDR3: CASSLAVTEFLGYTF. The CDR3 region has the DNA TGTGCCAGCAGCTTGGCGGTGACAGAATTCTTGGGCTACACCTTC.

The CDR3 here is CASSLAIGAGVPSHGYTF. CDR3 sequence (DNA): TGTGCCAGCAGCTTAGCTATCGGGGCGGGGGTACCAAGCCATGGCTACACCTTC. The chain employs TRBV7-2 and TRBJ1-2; D is possibly TRBD1 (5 bases). CDR3 length: 18 amino acids. V shed 0 bases and J shed 6 bases, with 23 bases lying between them. Germline V CDR1 and CDR2: SGHTA, FQGNSA.

The CDR3 sequence: CASSRATGGSYEQYF. CDR3 sequence (DNA): TGTGCCAGCAGCAGGGCTACGGGGGGATCCTACGAGCAGTACTTC. The chain joins TRBV7-2 to TRBJ2-7; 7 bases match TRBD2. With 5 bases clipped from V and 1 base from J, the junction kept 8 bases outside the gene matches. The CDR3 sequence is 15 residues long. Germline V lookup: CDR1 SGHTA, CDR2 FQGNSA.

The chain is built from TRBV5-1 and TRBJ2-3; D is possibly TRBD1 or TRBD2 (5 bases each). The V end lost 4 bases, the J end lost 4 bases, and 22 bases lay between the germline ends. The CDR3 totals 17 residues. Germline CDR1 and CDR2: SGHRS and YFSETQ. The CDR3 spells CASSRRPSGTDPDTQYF. In DNA, the CDR3 is TGCGCCAGCAGCAGAAGGCCCTCGGGGACGGACCCAGATACGCAGTATTTT.

V is TRBV28 and J is TRBJ2-7; 9 positions match TRBD1. V dropped 6 bases and J dropped 7; count of bases not matched to a gene: 7. Germline values: CDR1 MDHEN, CDR2 SYDVKM. The CDR3 is 13 residues long. The CDR3 loop is CASRLDRGPEQYF. In nucleotides, the CDR3 is TGTGCCAGCAGACTGGACAGGGGCCCGGAGCAGTACTTC.

CDR3 residues: CASSPRPGDSGNTIYF. Here the CDR3 DNA reads TGTGCCAGCTCACCAAGGCCAGGGGACTCTGGAAACACCATATATTTT. The rearrangement uses TRBV18 and TRBJ1-3, with D perhaps matching TRBD1 (6 bases). The CDR3 has 16 residues. V was pared by 2 bases and J by 0 bases, with 11 bases between. Germline CDR1 reads KGHSH; CDR2 reads LQKENI.

The chain combines TRBV7-9 with TRBJ2-7, with D maybe TRBD1 (5 bases). Germline CDR1 reads SEHNR; CDR2 reads FQNEAQ (reference sequence). CDR3 length: 14 residues. Deletions cut 1 base from V and 3 bases from J, with 10 bases between. The CDR3 region has the DNA TGTGCCAGCAGCTTAGTAGGGGAAAACTACGAGCAGTACTTC. Translating it yields CASSLVGENYEQYF.

The chain combines TRBV5-5 with TRBJ2-7, with TRBD1 as a possible D gene (5 bases). The CDR3 is 12 amino acids. Trimming took off 4 bases at V and 3 bases at J, with 8 bases between the two ends. The V gene's germline CDR1 is SGHKS and CDR2 YYEKEE (reference sequence). Here the CDR3 reads CASSGHIYEQYF. CDR3 coding DNA: TGTGCCAGCAGCGGACATATCTACGAGCAGTACTTC.

CDR3 sequence: CASSSPGTGSTDTQYF. The CDR3 DNA follows: TGTGCCAGCAGCTCCCCCGGGACAGGTTCCACAGATACGCAGTATTTT. The rearrangement uses TRBV11-3 and TRBJ2-3, with TRBD1 identical over 8 bases. The CDR3 has 16 residues. Trimming took 4 bases from V and 2 from J; bases not matched to a gene: 8. Germline V CDR1 and CDR2: SGHNT, YENEEA.

The V call is TRBV5-5, the J call TRBJ1-2; D is undetermined. V lost 4 bases, J lost 0 bases, and 13 bases lay in between. The CDR3 spans 15 residues. Germline V gives CDR1 SGHKS, CDR2 YYEKEE (reference sequence). CDR3 sequence (DNA): TGTGCCAGCAGCGCAGAACAGACCACTAACTATGGCTACACCTTC. Amino acid sequence: CASSAEQTTNYGYTF.

This clone came up once. The V call is TRBV27, the J call TRBJ1-1, with no clear D. Between the trimmed V and J ends, which lost 3 bases and 2 bases, there was a span of 13 bases. The germline CDR1 and CDR2 sequences are MNHEY and SMNVEV (reference sequence). The CDR3 runs to 15 residues. CDR3 residues: CASSFVWEKNTEAFF. The CDR3 DNA reads as TGTGCCAGCAGTTTTGTTTGGGAGAAAAACACTGAAGCTTTCTTT.

The genes are TRBV18 and TRBJ2-2; D may be TRBD2 (6 bases). With 6 bases removed from V and 4 bases from J, the gap between germline ends came to 12 bases. Germline CDR1 KGHSH, CDR2 LQKENI. This CDR3 is 14 amino acids long. In DNA form, the CDR3 reads TGTGCCAGCTCCTTATCCGGGGGCACCGGGGAGCTGTTTTTT. Its translation: CASSLSGGTGELFF.

This rearrangement joins TRBV7-2 to TRBJ2-5; D ambiguous. CDR3 length: 13 residues. Germline V gene lookup returns CDR1 SGHTA and CDR2 FQGNSA. The germline V and J ends were trimmed by 3 bases and 1 base, with 6 bases remaining between them. CDR3 in amino acids: CASSLKPQETQYF. Here the CDR3 DNA reads TGTGCCAGCAGCTTGAAACCCCAAGAGACCCAGTACTTC.

The chain employs TRBV15 and TRBJ2-3, with 8 bases matching TRBD1. Germline V gene sequence: CDR1 LNHNV, CDR2 YYDKDF (reference sequence). This CDR3 is 16 amino acids long. J was trimmed by 4 bases and V by 1 base; bases with no gene match: 7. CDR3 in DNA: TGTGCCACCAGCAGAGGGCTCCAGGGGGCCGCAGATACGCAGTATTTT. This translates into CATSRGLQGAADTQYF.

The chain's CDR3 is CASSMTGSFGYTF. The CDR3 DNA reads TGTGCCAGCAGCATGACAGGTAGCTTTGGCTACACCTTC. This chain joins TRBV6-2 or TRBV6-3 and TRBJ1-2, with a tentative D call TRBD1 (6 bases). Germline V gene sequence: CDR1 MNHEY, CDR2 SVGEGT. CDR3 length: 13 amino acids. The V and J ends lost 6 bases and 7 bases respectively, with 15 bases between them.

The V call is TRBV6-5, the J call TRBJ1-2; TRBD1 matches 9 bases. This CDR3 spans 13 amino acids. Unmatched junction bases numbered 10, after V lost 6 bases and J lost 11 bases. Germline CDR1 MNHEY, CDR2 SVGAGI. The CDR3 bases are TGTGCCAGCAGGGGACAGGGTCCGTCTGATTACACCTTC. Protein: CASRGQGPSDYTF.

Here the CDR3 DNA reads TGTGCCTGGAGTGTACAGGGTCACTACGAGCAGTACTTC. The encoded protein is CAWSVQGHYEQYF. The chain recombines TRBV30 with TRBJ2-7, with D possibly being TRBD1 (6 bases). The germline gives CDR1 GTSNPN, CDR2 SVGIG (reference sequence). V shed 0 bases and J shed 3 bases, with 9 bases lying between them. The CDR3 spans 13 residues.

The chain has TRBV3-1 (or the pseudogene TRBV3-2) and TRBJ2-1; 9 nucleotides line up with TRBD1. V lost 4 bases, J lost 3 bases, and 7 bases stayed unmatched. The germline V gene encodes CDR1 LGHDT and CDR2 YNNKEL (reference sequence). The length of the CDR3 is 16 residues. As DNA, the CDR3 is TGTGCCAGCAGCCTACCGGGACAGGGTCACTACAATGAGCAGTTCTTC. As protein: CASSLPGQGHYNEQFF.

This sequence joins TRBV4-3 and TRBJ1-5; maybe TRBD1 (5 bases). Deletions cut 0 bases from V and 7 bases from J, with 13 bases between. CDR1 and CDR2 from the germline V gene are LGHNA and YSLEER. The CDR3 totals 15 residues. In DNA, the CDR3 is TGCGCCAGCAGCCAAGATAGCTCCTGGGACCAGCCCCAGCATTTT. Protein sequence: CASSQDSSWDQPQHF.

J is TRBJ2-7 and V is TRBV7-6; D may be TRBD2 (5 bases). Trimming shortened V by 3 bases and J by 6 bases, and 12 bases separated the two germline ends. Germline V CDR1 and CDR2: SGHVS, FNYEAQ. CDR3 length: 13 residues. In DNA, the CDR3 is TGTGCCAGCAGCTTTGGAAGGACTTTCGAGCAGTACTTC. This sequence encodes CASSFGRTFEQYF.

The genes are TRBV28 and TRBJ2-7; 10 bases agree with TRBD2. In germline, CDR1 is MDHEN, CDR2 SYDVKM. V shed 6 bases and J 1 base; nucleotides not matched to a gene: 3. This CDR3 contains 14 residues. CDR3 region: CASRIAGGSYEQYF. The CDR3 DNA is TGTGCCAGCAGGATAGCGGGGGGTTCCTACGAGCAGTACTTC.

This clone was counted a few times. The chain uses TRBV2 and TRBJ1-6; the D is unclear. Germline V gene data show CDR1 as SNHLY and CDR2 as FYNNEI. The CDR3 contains 15 residues. Trimming cost V 5 bases and J 8 bases, with 16 bases left between them. In nucleotides, the CDR3 is TGTGCCAGCAGTACGGAAAGACATCGTGATTCACCCCTCCACTTT. It is translated as CASSTERHRDSPLHF.

The V gene is TRBV4-3, the J gene TRBJ2-7; 9 bases are a match to TRBD1. Germline CDR1 reads LGHNA; CDR2 reads YSLEER. CDR3 size: 16 residues. J was trimmed by 2 bases and V by 1 base; bases with no gene match: 6. CDR3 sequence reads: CASSQVAGTGTYEQYF. CDR3 bases: TGCGCCAGCAGCCAAGTCGCCGGGACAGGGACCTACGAGCAGTACTTC.